One sample yielded the 12 T cell receptor beta chains listed below, sequenced in a study of identical twins. TCRdb reanalysed the 5' RACE reads using MiXCR and keeps one entry per CDR3 protein. Here the sample spans under 500,000 distinct CDR3 sequences, 13% to 15% being singletons. The data also belong to a second study, concerning yellow fever vaccine responses in identical twins.

The sample was CD4+ T cells sorted from blood. These receptors came from a woman aged 18-29 years in good health.

The chain uses TRBV24-1 and TRBJ2-1; perhaps TRBD2 as D (6 bases). CDR1 is KGHDR, CDR2 SFDVKD, per germline. V was pared by 7 bases and J by 1 base, with 13 bases between. The CDR3 runs 15 residues. The CDR3 DNA reads TGTGCCACCAGCGATAGCGGAGGATCCTACAATGAGCAGTTCTTC. Translating gives CATSDSGGSYNEQFF.

On this clonotype itself: One end of the junction fails to match germline, which may point to a read error. The CDR3 reads CASSLGTAPKTGELFF. CDR3 nucleotides: TGTGCCAGCAGCTTGGGGACAGCCCCGAAGACCGGGGAGCTGTTTTTT. J is TRBJ2-2 and V is TRBV11-2; 7 nucleotides align to TRBD1. This CDR3 region has 16 residues. CDR1 and CDR2 from the germline V gene are SGHAT and FQNNGV. Together with reference TRBV11-2 and TRBJ2-2, the CDR3 gives the full variable domain: EAGVAQSPRYKIIEKRQSVAFWCNPISGHATLYWYQQILGQGPKLLIQFQNNGVVDDSQLPKDRFSAERLKGVDSTLKIQPAKLEDSAVYLCASSLGTAPKTGELFFGEGSRLTVL.

This clonotype was seen a few times. This CDR3 reads CASSSYGNPYEQYF. The DNA of the CDR3 is TGTGCCAGCAGTTCATACGGTAATCCCTACGAGCAGTACTTC. The V call is TRBV27, the J call TRBJ2-7; no firm D call. Germline CDR1 reads MNHEY; CDR2 reads SMNVEV (reference sequence). There are 14 residues in the CDR3. V lost 4 bases and J 2 bases, leaving 12 bases between the germline ends.

The chain has TRBV6-2 or TRBV6-3 and TRBJ2-7; tentative D call: TRBD2 (6 bases). Germline V gives CDR1 MNHEY, CDR2 SVGEGT. Trimming took off 7 bases at V and 9 bases at J, with 19 bases between the two ends. The CDR3 spans 13 residues. The CDR3 nucleotides read TGTGCCAGCAAGGGGACTCTTGAACGGGCGCAGTACTTC. Translation gives CASKGTLERAQYF.

The V gene is TRBV27, the J gene TRBJ2-3, with 10 bases lining up with TRBD1. The J segment lost 5 bases and the V segment lost 5 bases, leaving 7 bases of the junction unmatched. The CDR3 runs 15 residues. Germline V gene data show CDR1 as MNHEY and CDR2 as SMNVEV (reference sequence). In DNA, the CDR3 is TGTGCCAGCAGTCCGGATGACAGGGGGCGAGATACGCAGTATTTT. The encoded protein is CASSPDDRGRDTQYF.

The chain links TRBV19 to TRBJ2-1, with 8 nucleotides matching TRBD2. The CDR3 length is 15 residues. CDR1 is LNHDA and CDR2 is SQIVND in the germline V gene (reference sequence). V lost 6 bases to trimming and J lost 0 bases; unmatched junction nucleotides: 4. The CDR3 spells CASRPSGPSYNEQFF. Here the CDR3 DNA reads TGTGCCAGTAGGCCTAGCGGGCCCTCCTACAATGAGCAGTTCTTC.

Many counts were recorded for this clonotype. V usage is TRBV20-1 and J usage is TRBJ2-1; D ambiguous. Looked up from germline, CDR1 is DFQATT and CDR2 is SNEGSKA (reference sequence). V lost 5 bases, J lost 2 bases, and 16 bases lay in between. The CDR3 covers 15 residues. CDR3 nucleotide sequence: TGCAGTGCTGCCGTCCGCGCCCCGGCCTACAATGAGCAGTTCTTC. Its protein is CSAAVRAPAYNEQFF.

The chain joins TRBV5-1 to TRBJ2-2, with TRBD2 identical over 7 bases. CDR3 length: 13 residues. The germline V gene encodes CDR1 SGHRS and CDR2 YFSETQ. Losses at the gene ends were 8 bases for V and 0 bases for J; bases not matched to a gene: 1. CDR3 sequence: CARRETNTGELFF. CDR3 bases: TGCGCCAGGCGGGAGACGAACACCGGGGAGCTGTTTTTT. The full variable domain, its missing parts supplied by reference TRBV5-1 and TRBJ2-2, is KAGVTQTPRYLIKTRGQQVTLSCSPISGHRSVSWYQQTPGQGLQFLFEYFSETQRNKGNFPGRFSGRQFSNSRSEMNVSTLELGDSALYLCARRETNTGELFFGEGSRLTVL.

There are a few counts of this clonotype. The genes are TRBV29-1 and TRBJ2-7; possible D gene TRBD2, 6 bases. The ends were cut back, 1 base at V and 0 bases at J, with 16 bases in the middle. Germline assignment: CDR1 SQVTM and CDR2 ANQGSEA. CDR3 size: 16 residues. The CDR3 DNA sequence: TGCAGCGTTGAAGGGCCGGGACTCCGGAGCTCCTACGAGCAGTACTTC. Protein product: CSVEGPGLRSSYEQYF.

This clonotype has more than one count but fewer than ten. This chain links TRBV12-3 or TRBV12-4 with TRBJ2-5, with TRBD2 matching 10 bases. V lost 8 bases and J lost 5; bases outside the gene matches: 8. The CDR3 totals 14 residues. CDR3 residues: CASGLAGGHETQYF. The CDR3 DNA sequence: TGTGCCAGCGGGTTAGCGGGGGGCCACGAGACCCAGTACTTC.

As for this clonotype: This sequence may be a read error, since a much larger clone differs from it by one base. The chain is built from TRBV5-1 and TRBJ2-1; D unclear. Germline assignment: CDR1 SGHRS and CDR2 YFSETQ. Trimming cost V 0 bases and J 5 bases, with 12 bases left between them. The CDR3 has 15 residues. CDR3 amino acids: CASSLGSRSHNEQFF. The CDR3 DNA sequence: TGCGCCAGCAGCTTGGGTAGCAGGAGCCACAATGAGCAGTTCTTC.

This clonotype was counted between two and nine times. The chain joins TRBV12-3 or TRBV12-4 to TRBJ1-1, with a possible D match to TRBD1 (5 bases). The CDR3 has 15 residues. V was cut by 4 bases and J by 4 bases, with 16 bases left in between. DNA for the CDR3: TGTGCCAGCAGTTCAGGGAAAGGTCGGTCCACTGAAGCTTTCTTT. This codes for CASSSGKGRSTEAFF.